The T cell receptor (beta chain) under discussion was sequenced for a study of T cells expressing NK-cell markers. The wider study: Seropositivity for HCMV was found in most of the eight sequenced donors, with one seronegative.

The CDR3 covers 18 residues. Germline loops: CDR1 MNHNS, CDR2 SASEGT. Libraries used 5'RACE template switching adding universal primer site and UMIs. TCRdb reworked the 5' RACE reads into one entry per CDR3 protein, no DNA. This sample's table reports hundreds of thousands of distinct CDR3 sequences. The chain combines TRBV6-1 with TRBJ2-3; there is no DNA to check the TCRdb D call of TRBD1. The clonotype comes from a man aged 18 to 69 in good health. Material: blood T cells: a sorted CD56 or NKG2C T cell subset, CD4+ or CD8+ T cells, or bulk PBMC T cells (not recorded which). The CDR3 sequence: CASSGRADRGRRTDTQYF.